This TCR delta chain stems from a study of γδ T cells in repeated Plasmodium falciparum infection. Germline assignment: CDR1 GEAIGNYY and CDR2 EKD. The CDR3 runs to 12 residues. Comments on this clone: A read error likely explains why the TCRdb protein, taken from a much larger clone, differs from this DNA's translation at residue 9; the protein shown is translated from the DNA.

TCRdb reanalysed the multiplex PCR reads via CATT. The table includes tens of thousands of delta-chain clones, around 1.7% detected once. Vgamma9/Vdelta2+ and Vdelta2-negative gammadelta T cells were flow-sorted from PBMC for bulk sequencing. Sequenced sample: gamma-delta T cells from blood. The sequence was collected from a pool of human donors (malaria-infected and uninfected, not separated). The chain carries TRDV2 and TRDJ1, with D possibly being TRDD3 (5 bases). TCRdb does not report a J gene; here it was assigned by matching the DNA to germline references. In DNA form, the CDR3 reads TGTGCCTGTGACACCGGGGGCGATAGACTCATCTTT. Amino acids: CACDTGGDRLIF.